The present T cell receptor (beta chain) was sequenced within a study of T-cell memory formation after mild COVID-19. Findings and limits, study-wide: Of the contracting clones, CD4+ ones lay mainly in CM and EM, and CD8+ ones in EMRA.

TCR alpha and TCR beta cDNA libraries carrying sample barcodes and UMIs were produced by 5'RACE using constant-segment primers. TCRdb passed the 5' RACE reads through MiXCR, listing each CDR3 protein once. This table holds about 110,000 distinct CDR3 sequences, about an eighth found once. This clonotype turned up a few times. As yet, its antigen is unknown. Material for sequencing was PBMCs or a T cell subset sorted from them (not recorded which). The sequence was collected from an adult woman who had mild COVID-19 (a few samples of this study predate the infection). Cell type and time point are not known.

The CDR3 protein is CASSDPSGISTDTQYF. Written as DNA, the CDR3 is TGTGCCAGCAGTGACCCTAGCGGGATTAGCACAGATACGCAGTATTTT. J is TRBJ2-3 and V is TRBV6-1, with 9 bases aligning to TRBD2. The CDR3 is made up of 16 amino acids. J lost 0 bases, V lost 3 bases, and 4 bases had no gene match. CDR1 MNHNS and CDR2 SASEGT come from the germline V gene.